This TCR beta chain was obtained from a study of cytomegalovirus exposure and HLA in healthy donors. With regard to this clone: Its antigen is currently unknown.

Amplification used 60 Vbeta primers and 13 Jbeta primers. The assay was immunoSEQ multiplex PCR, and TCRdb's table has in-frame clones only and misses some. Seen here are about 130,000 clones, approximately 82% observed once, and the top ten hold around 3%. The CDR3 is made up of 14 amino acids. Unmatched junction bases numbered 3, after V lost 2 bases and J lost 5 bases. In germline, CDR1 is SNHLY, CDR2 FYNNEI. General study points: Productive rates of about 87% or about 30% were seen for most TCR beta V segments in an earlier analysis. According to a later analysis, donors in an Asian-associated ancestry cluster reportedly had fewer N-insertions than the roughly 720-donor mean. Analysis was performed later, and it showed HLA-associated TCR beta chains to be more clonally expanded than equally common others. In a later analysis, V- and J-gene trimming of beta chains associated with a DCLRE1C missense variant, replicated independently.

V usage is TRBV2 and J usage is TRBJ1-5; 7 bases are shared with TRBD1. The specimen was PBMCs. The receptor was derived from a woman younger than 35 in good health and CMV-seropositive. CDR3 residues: CASSETGVDQPQHF. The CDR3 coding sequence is TGTGCCAGCAGTGAAACAGGGGTGGATCAGCCCCAGCATTTT.